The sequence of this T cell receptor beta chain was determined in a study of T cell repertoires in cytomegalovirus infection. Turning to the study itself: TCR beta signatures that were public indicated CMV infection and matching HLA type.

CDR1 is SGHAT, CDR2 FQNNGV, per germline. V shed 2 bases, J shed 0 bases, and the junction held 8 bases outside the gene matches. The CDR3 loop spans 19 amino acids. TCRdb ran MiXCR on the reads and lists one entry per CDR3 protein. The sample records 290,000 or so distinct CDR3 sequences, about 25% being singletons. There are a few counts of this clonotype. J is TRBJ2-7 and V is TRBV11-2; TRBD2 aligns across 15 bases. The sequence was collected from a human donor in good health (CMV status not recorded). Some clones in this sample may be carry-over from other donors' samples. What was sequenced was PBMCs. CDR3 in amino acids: CASSLIRGTSGRSSYEQYF. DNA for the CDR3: TGTGCCAGCAGCTTAATACGCGGGACTAGCGGGAGGAGCTCCTACGAGCAGTACTTC.